The sequence of this T cell receptor (beta chain) was determined in a study of blood T cell repertoires in COVID-19 (dated by TCRdb to the early 2020s). Background for the entire study: Samples from collaborators originated in the United States, Italy and Spain and spanned both the acute and convalescent phases of COVID-19. The material from the prospective study consisted of cDNA or gDNA derived from T cells, B-cell-depleted T cells, or PBMCs. Subjects who had been exposed to COVID-19, were actively infected with it, or had recovered from it provided the deeply sampled blood TCRbeta repertoires that made up the dataset. The repertoires were released in a freely available public database intended as a resource for research on the immune response to SARS-CoV-2. The samples were drawn from the first 160 participants of the ongoing ImmuneRACE study and from some 1,300 subjects provided by 6 global collaborators. A de-identified subject ID, COVID-19 status, age in years and sex were almost always included in the sample metadata. Where available, HLA class I and class II types were obtained from metadata supplied by the sample provider rather than from assay-based typing. Overall study results and their limits: How much clinical and demographic metadata was included differed by source and by participant, and the metadata was provided uncurated.

The immunoSEQ Assay, a bias-controlled multiplex PCR, was used to amplify TCRbeta CDR3 regions from genomic DNA. The study's processing was this. The number of nucleated cells in each sample was estimated from the amplification of reference gene primers within the assay. To quantify the absolute abundance of each unique TCRbeta CDR3 rearrangement, sequence reads were collapsed and filtered. For each sample, productive Simpson clonality was calculated by taking the square root of Simpson's diversity index across productive rearrangements. TCRdb limited this immuneACCESS table to in-frame rearrangements with V and J called. A share of clones is missing; checked studies link under half to unresolved V genes, and the rest is unexplained. V, J and clone size are taken as reported in that table, and D and trimming were inferred from the DNA itself. In this sample the table shows around 250,000 clones, 85% to 90% of which occur a single time. Clones ranked in the top ten supply under 2% of the sample.

About this clone: Its antigen remains unidentified. Per-nucleotide qualities are absent, and no much larger clonotype sits a single base away.

Enrolling through a virtual design, the prospective study's participants ranged in age from roughly 18 to 90 years and lived across about two dozen United States geographic areas. In the prospective study, cohorts were assigned on the basis of participant-reported clinical history obtained from a screening survey and a study questionnaire. For ImmuneRACE Cohort 3, a participant was defined as recovered based on two consecutive negative NP/OP PCR tests, clearance by a healthcare professional, or resolution of symptoms. Mobile phlebotomists in the prospective study collected whole blood, serum and a nasopharyngeal or oropharyngeal swab from every participant. Additional blood draws and questionnaires over an approximately 2-month period could optionally be provided by prospective study participants. Prospective study blood samples were shipped either frozen or at room temperature before DNA extraction.

The sequence was obtained from a woman between 50 and 59 years old who had recovered from COVID-19. Sequencing used PBMCs or T cells enriched from blood (not recorded which).

The CDR3 sequence is CAISESQGSGEQYF. At the DNA level, the sequence is TGTGCCATCAGTGAGTCACAGGGTTCGGGGGAGCAGTACTTC. The chain uses TRBV10-3 and TRBJ2-7; the D gene is possibly TRBD1, with 6 bases matching. Reading from cysteine to phenylalanine, the CDR3 counts 14 amino acids. Only the CDR3 region is kept as DNA, spanning 42 bases read in frame from base 1. From a lookup of the germline V gene, CDR1 and CDR2 are ENHRY and SYGVKD. Relative to germline, V is 0 bases shorter and J is 7 bases shorter, with 13 bases between their ends.